A selection of T cell receptor beta chains follows, all from one sample in a study of T cell responses to AZD1222 COVID-19 vaccine. Produced via immunoSEQ multiplex PCR; TCRdb's table is partial and in-frame only. The sample lists around 140,000 clones, approximately 93% occurring once. Sequenced material: peripheral blood, taken after recovery from COVID-19. These receptors all stem from an adult who had recovered from COVID-19. Each CDR3 is given with its conserved first and last residue. D genes are given only for firm matches. For some rows the clone size is stated as once, few or many, or as a class when expanded; others skip it.

>TRBJ2-5|TRBV24-1|TRBD1|.
TGTGCCACCAGTGAAACAGGGGTTGTGTTGGAGACCCAGTACTTC
CATSETGVVLETQYF
>TRBJ2-3|TRBV4-1|.|.
TGCGCCAGCAGCCAAGAAGGGGGGCAGCCTAGTAATACGCAGTATTTT
CASSQEGGQPSNTQYF
>TRBJ2-1|TRBV20-1|.|.
TGCAGTGCTAGTAGGCGTCGCTCCTACAATGAGCAGTTCTTC
CSASRRRSYNEQFF
>TRBJ2-5|TRBV15|.|.
TGTGCCACCAGCAGAGATCCCGGTGGGCGGTTGGGTGAGACCCAGTACTTC
CATSRDPGGRLGETQYF
>TRBJ1-5|TRBV28|.|.
TGTGCCAGCAGAGTAGGACGGGAAAATCAGCCCCAGCATTTT
CASRVGRENQPQHF
>TRBJ1-2|TRBV4-1|TRBD1|.
TGCGCCAGCAGCCAAGCAGGGACAGCTAACTATGGCTACACCTTC
CASSQAGTANYGYTF
>TRBJ2-7|TRBV5-1|.|.
TGCGCCAGCAGCTTGGGTTCCTCAGTAAGCTACGAGCAGTACTTC
CASSLGSSVSYEQYF
>TRBJ2-2|TRBV28|TRBD1|.
TGTGCCAGCAGTTTACCCGACAGGGGTGGCGGGGAGCTGTTTTTT
CASSLPDRGGGELFF
>TRBJ2-7|TRBV15|.|.
TGTGCCACCAGTAGGCTAGGGGACGTCTACGAGCAGTACTTC
CATSRLGDVYEQYF
>TRBJ2-1|TRBV6-4|TRBD2|.
TGTGCCAGCAGTGCCGGGACTAGCGGGAGCTCCTACAATGAGCAGTTCTTC
CASSAGTSGSSYNEQFF
>TRBJ2-4|TRBV7-6|.|.
TGTGCCAGCAGCCCAGGGTGGGGGAGGAACATTCAGTACTTC
CASSPGWGRNIQYF
>TRBJ1-5|TRBV28|.|.
TGTGCCAGCAGTCTCGGCGGGGGGGCTGGGCAGCCCCAGCATTTT
CASSLGGGAGQPQHF
>TRBJ1-2|TRBV9|TRBD1|.
TGTGCCAGCAGCGTAGGGACAGGGGATGGCTACACCTTC
CASSVGTGDGYTF
>TRBJ2-7|TRBV5-1|TRBD2|.
TGCGCCAGCAGCTGGGGACTAGCGGGGGTCTCCTACGAGCAGTACTTC
CASSWGLAGVSYEQYF
>TRBJ2-5|TRBV5-5|.|.
TGTGCCAGCAGCTCCGCTTTTTGGGGACTTGGGGGATTTGAGACCCAGTACTTC
CASSSAFWGLGGFETQYF
>TRBJ2-1|TRBV7-9|.|.
TGTGCCAGCAGCTTAGGTCTAGCGAAAGACAATGAGCAGTTCTTC
CASSLGLAKDNEQFF
>TRBJ2-5|TRBV7-8|.|.
TGTGCCAGCAGCCCCACCGGGAGCCAAGGGACCCAGTACTTC
CASSPTGSQGTQYF
>TRBJ2-5|TRBV10-2|.|.
TGCGCCAGCAGTGTGATTAAGGAGACCCAGTACTTC
CASSVIKETQYF
>TRBJ2-3|TRBV27|TRBD1|.
TGTGCCAGCAGTATACAGGGGGCGGGCGCAGATACGCAGTATTTT
CASSIQGAGADTQYF
>TRBJ2-5|TRBV25-1|.|.
TGTGCCAGCAGTGAATCGGCGTGGGTCGGGGAGACCCAGTACTTC
CASSESAWVGETQYF
>TRBJ2-1|TRBV6-6|.|.
TGTGCCAGCAGTCCATTACCCGGGACTTTGGGGCAATACAATGAGCAGTTCTTC
CASSPLPGTLGQYNEQFF
>TRBJ1-6|TRBV6-5|TRBD1|.
TGTGCCACACGGACAGGGGGCATTAATTCACCCCTCCACTTT
CATRTGGINSPLHF
>TRBJ1-2|TRBV28|TRBD1|.
TGTGCCAGCAGTTACATCGACAGGGGGCGTTTGGAGGGCTACACCTTC
CASSYIDRGRLEGYTF
>TRBJ2-7|TRBV27|.|.
TGTGCCAGCAGTTTATCGTCGGCAGGCCTTTCCTACGAGCAGTACTTC
CASSLSSAGLSYEQYF
>TRBJ2-3|TRBV19|.|.
TGTGCCAGTAGTATTGGCCAGCGGAGCACAGATACGCAGTATTTT
CASSIGQRSTDTQYF
>TRBJ2-1|TRBV19|.|.
TGTGCCAGTGGGTCGGGGTCCTACAATGAGCAGTTCTTC
CASGSGSYNEQFF
>TRBJ2-3|TRBV3-1/TRBV3-2|.|.
TGTGCCAGCAGCCAAGATGGAGGGTACACAGATACGCAGTATTTT
CASSQDGGYTDTQYF
>TRBJ1-4|TRBV10-1|.|.
TGCGCCAGCAGTGATGGGGCAGTAGCTGAAAAACTGTTTTTT
CASSDGAVAEKLFF
>TRBJ2-2|TRBV24-1|.|.
TGTGCCACCTCTCATGGGCGGGCCGGGGAGCTGTTTTTT
CATSHGRAGELFF
>TRBJ1-1|TRBV7-6|.|.
TGTGCCAGCAGCTTAGGGCCGTTAATGAACACTGAAGCTTTCTTT
CASSLGPLMNTEAFF
>TRBJ2-3|TRBV2|.|.
TGTGCCAGCAGCCCACTGGGGGGCAACACAGATACGCAGTATTTT
CASSPLGGNTDTQYF
>TRBJ2-1|TRBV30|.|.
TGTGCCTGGAGCCCCCTCCTCAATGAGCAGTTCTTC
CAWSPLLNEQFF
>TRBJ2-1|TRBV14|TRBD2|.
TGTGCCAGCAGCCCAGGCCGCACTAGCGGGAGGGTCTACAATGAGCAGTTCTTC
CASSPGRTSGRVYNEQFF
>TRBJ2-1|TRBV18|TRBD1|few
TGTGCCAGCTCACAGGGACAGGGGGCGTACAGTGAGCAGTTCTTC
CASSQGQGAYSEQFF
>TRBJ2-3|TRBV5-1|.|.
TGCGCCAGCAGCCTACTCACAGATACGCAGTATTTT
CASSLLTDTQYF
>TRBJ2-1|TRBV29-1|.|once
TGCAGCGTTGATGGCCTACACAATGAGCAGTTCTTC
CSVDGLHNEQFF
>TRBJ1-2|TRBV12-3/TRBV12-4|.|.
TGTGCCAGCAGTCGCCTTGGCGGCTACACCTTC
CASSRLGGYTF
>TRBJ2-5|TRBV3-1/TRBV3-2|TRBD2|once
TGTGCCAGCAGCCAGACTAGCGGGCAAGAGACCCAGTACTTC
CASSQTSGQETQYF
>TRBJ1-4|TRBV14|.|.
TGTGCCAGCACCCAAGGCGATCGGGAAAAACTGTTTTTT
CASTQGDREKLFF
>TRBJ2-7|TRBV10-3|TRBD1|once
TGTGCCATCTCTTCGGCAGGGGGAAATTACGAGCAGTACTTC
CAISSAGGNYEQYF
>TRBJ1-2|TRBV19|.|.
TGTGCCAGTAGTACCTCAAGAGAGGCAGGTGGCTACACCTTC
CASSTSREAGGYTF